This T cell receptor beta chain appears in the sequencing data of a study of T-cell memory formation after mild COVID-19 (dated by TCRdb to the early 2020s). Broadly, across the study: TCR sequence clusters from the two donors were found to be largely donor specific. Two young, previously healthy adult volunteers made up the cohort, one male and one female. In a couple of donors, T-cell clones that expanded and contracted after mild COVID-19 were tracked by sequencing TCRalpha and TCRbeta repertoires over time. Beyond this particular receptor, the publication reports: Clones contracting from day 15 to 85 had balanced CD4/CD8 phenotypes, while a second wave expanding from day 15 to 37 was biased towards CD4+. Whether the second-wave clones peaking on day 37 were SARS-CoV-2 specific was not confirmed. The study included only a couple of mild cases, and larger cohorts that include severe cases with pre-infection samples were judged to be necessary. Contracting CD4+ clones were found mainly in CM and EM memory subsets, while CD8+ clones were enriched in EMRA. Some responding clones were detected in pre-infection memory, which suggested that pre-existing cross-reactive memory T cells had joined the SARS-CoV-2 response.

Ficoll-Paque density gradient centrifugation was used to isolate PBMCs. As for this clonotype: There is no known antigen for this receptor. The input lacks base qualities; no much larger clone sits a single base away.

Instrument on record: Illumina NovaSeq 6000. Using 5'RACE with constant-segment primers, TCRalpha and TCRbeta cDNA libraries were constructed, with sample barcodes and unique molecular identifiers added in the process. Trizol reagent was used to extract RNA from every sample. Amplification of the libraries took two PCR steps, and the second step added a second sample barcode plus Illumina TruSeq adapters. Libraries were sequenced on an Illumina NovaSeq with 2 x 150 bp paired-end reads. The paper's processing steps were these. The reads were demultiplexed and collapsed into UMI-guided consensus sequences using migec v1.2.7. Using mixcr v2.1.11, UMI consensuses were aligned to TRA and TRB V and J templates and then assembled into clonotypes. A clonotype was counted as expanded or contracted only if both edgeR and NoisET called the change significant, with noise models trained on biological replicates. For edgeR calls, a false discovery rate-adjusted p below 0.01 and a log2 fold-change threshold of 1 were applied. As an exploratory analysis of dynamics, PCA with hierarchical clustering was applied to max-normalized trajectories of the 1000 most abundant clonotypes. Separately sequenced CD4+ and CD8+ repertoires were used to assign the CD4 or CD8 phenotype of responding clones. The raw public reads went through TCRdb reprocessing: fastp at Q25, MiXCR clone calling, in-frame beta chains kept. One record per CDR3 amino acid sequence lists the most common genes and DNA. The authors' filters were not applied to this entry. Recorded for this sample are a few hundred thousand distinct CDR3 sequences; about a sixth of them occurred a single time. The ten largest clones add up to roughly 20% of the sample.

There are 12 amino acids in the CDR3, from cysteine to phenylalanine inclusive. Only the CDR3 region is kept as DNA, spanning 36 bases read in frame from base 1. Based on the germline V gene, the CDR1 and CDR2 sequences are SGHVS and FQNEAQ. Trimming removed 10 bases from V and 6 bases from J; the gene matches leave 7 bases unexplained. This clonotype was obtained from a man younger than 30 who had mild COVID-19 (a few samples of this study predate the infection). The sample titles of this study are shuffled in the database, so cell type and time point are left out; the donor was told from shared clones. Source material: PBMCs or a T cell subset sorted from them (not recorded which). The V and J segments used are TRBV7-8 and TRBJ2-5, with 8 bases in between that match TRBD2. The CDR3 region: CATGGAGKTQYF. Here is the DNA: TGTGCCACCGGGGGGGCCGGGAAGACCCAGTACTTC.